These 31 T cell receptor beta chains were sequenced from one sample in a study of early T cells in non-severe SARS-CoV-2 infection. A single record per CDR3 protein comes from TCRdb applying MiXCR to the 5' RACE reads. The data hold around 66,000 distinct CDR3 sequences, with about 12% observed a single time. Sequencing input: whole blood. The receptors derive from an adult who was a healthcare worker with PCR-confirmed SARS-CoV-2 infection or an uninfected control (not recorded which).

The table lists this clonotype with a few counts. This chain uses TRBV10-1 with TRBJ2-4; D gene ambiguous. Germline V gene data show CDR1 as WNHNN and CDR2 as SYGVQD (reference sequence). V gave up 3 bases and J gave up 0 bases, with 6 bases separating them. The CDR3 has 14 amino acids. CDR3 sequence reads: CASSESLAKNIQYF. The CDR3 nucleotides read TGCGCCAGCAGTGAATCCCTAGCCAAAAACATTCAGTACTTC.

This clonotype appeared many times. The CDR3 DNA reads TGCGCCAGCAGCCCCACTAGTCCCCCAGCGACCCAGTACTTC. Protein: CASSPTSPPATQYF. V is TRBV5-1 and J is TRBJ2-5; a possible D gene is TRBD2 (5 bases). The germline V gene encodes CDR1 SGHRS and CDR2 YFSETQ. The length of the CDR3 is 14 residues. Trimming took 4 bases from V and 7 from J, leaving 17 bases between them.

This clonotype was seen a few times. For the CDR3, the DNA is TGTGCCAGCTCACCAAGTCATAAAAAACTGTTTTTT. This translates into CASSPSHKKLFF. The V gene is TRBV18, the J gene TRBJ1-4; no definite D call. Between the trimmed V and J ends, which lost 2 bases and 9 bases, there was a span of 7 bases. This CDR3 has 12 residues. Per the germline V gene, CDR1 is KGHSH and CDR2 is LQKENI.

This clonotype was detected only a few times. The chain carries TRBV9 and TRBJ2-7, with D tentatively TRBD2 (6 bases). Germline CDR1 SGDLS, CDR2 YYNGEE. The CDR3 is 15 amino acids. Trimming cost V 1 base and J 0 bases, with 11 bases left between them. CDR3 sequence reads: CASSVSGEPSYEQYF. Here the CDR3 DNA reads TGTGCCAGCAGCGTATCGGGGGAACCCTCCTACGAGCAGTACTTC.

The chain recombines TRBV24-1 with TRBJ2-7; a possible D gene is TRBD1 (5 bases). This CDR3 region has 14 residues. Per the germline V gene, CDR1 is KGHDR and CDR2 is SFDVKD. V dropped 4 bases and J dropped 2 bases, with 11 bases sitting between them. CDR3 bases: TGTGCCACCAGTGAGGGCAGGGTCCCCTACGAGCAGTACTTC. This encodes CATSEGRVPYEQYF.

CDR3 residues: CASSLSTDLSTDTQYF. The CDR3 coding sequence is TGCGCCAGCAGCTTGAGCACAGACCTAAGCACAGATACGCAGTATTTT. The chain uses TRBV5-1 and TRBJ2-3; no reliable D call. CDR1 is SGHRS, CDR2 YFSETQ, per germline. V was cut by 1 base and J by 0 bases, with 12 bases left in between. The CDR3 has 16 residues.

The sample holds many counts of this clonotype. The chain joins TRBV9 to TRBJ2-7, with TRBD2 as a possible D gene (5 bases). Trimming removed 4 bases from V and 0 bases from J, with 14 bases in between. The CDR3 loop spans 15 amino acids. Germline V gene lookup returns CDR1 SGDLS and CDR2 YYNGEE. The CDR3 DNA is TGTGCCAGCAGCCCTCAGTCGGGGAGCTCCTACGAGCAGTACTTC. Its translation: CASSPQSGSSYEQYF. The entire variable domain, with the rest obtained from reference TRBV9 and TRBJ2-7, is as follows: DSGVTQTPKHLITATGQRVTLRCSPRSGDLSVYWYQQSLDQGLQFLIQYYNGEERAKGNILERFSAQQFPDLHSELNLSSLELGDSALYFCASSPQSGSSYEQYFGPGTRLTVT.

This clonotype occurred a few times. The chain links TRBV28 to TRBJ2-7; TRBD2 aligns across 8 bases. The CDR3 covers 14 residues. Losses at the gene ends were 6 bases for V and 3 bases for J; bases not matched to a gene: 7. CDR1 is MDHEN, CDR2 SYDVKM, per germline. The CDR3 DNA sequence: TGTGCCAGCAGGGAAGCGGGAGCCGTCTACGAGCAGTACTTC. This encodes CASREAGAVYEQYF.

This clonotype was observed a handful of times. CDR3 sequence (DNA): TGTGCCAGCAGTCTAATCCTAGTGCAGGGGGGCTCCTACAATGAGCAGTTCTTC. It encodes CASSLILVQGGSYNEQFF. The gene calls are TRBV28 and TRBJ2-1; D perhaps matches TRBD1 (7 bases). This CDR3 has 18 amino acids. CDR1 is MDHEN and CDR2 is SYDVKM in the germline V gene. Between the trimmed V and J ends, which lost 5 bases and 0 bases, there was a span of 20 bases.

This rearrangement joins TRBV7-8 to TRBJ1-4; D call uncertain. V lost 1 base and J lost 3, with 6 bases in between. The CDR3 consists of 14 residues. Germline-derived CDR1 and CDR2 are SGHVS and FQNEAQ. The CDR3 region has the DNA TGTGCCAGCAGCTTAGGGCTATCTAATGAAAAACTGTTTTTT. The encoded protein is CASSLGLSNEKLFF. The full variable domain, rest sourced from reference TRBV7-8 and TRBJ1-4, is GAGVSQSPRYKVAKRGQDVALRCDPISGHVSLFWYQQALGQGPEFLTYFQNEAQLDKSGLPSDRFFAERPEGSVSTLKIQRTQQEDSAVYLCASSLGLSNEKLFFGSGTQLSVL.

This clonotype was picked up many times. The rearrangement joins TRBV10-3 to TRBJ1-2; D gene ambiguous. The CDR3 sequence is 12 residues long. Trimming removed 10 bases at V and 2 bases at J, with 11 bases between. Per germline, CDR1 ENHRY and CDR2 SYGVKD. The CDR3 sequence: CATSTANYGYTF. In nucleotides, the CDR3 is TGTGCCACTTCGACTGCGAACTATGGCTACACCTTC.

The chain links TRBV10-1 to TRBJ1-1; D is undetermined. With 4 bases removed from V and 1 base from J, the gap between germline ends came to 10 bases. CDR1 WNHNN and CDR2 SYGVQD come from the germline V gene (reference sequence). This CDR3 comprises 14 residues. The CDR3 sequence: CASSAGIRNTEAFF. DNA of the CDR3: TGCGCCAGCAGTGCCGGTATTAGGAACACTGAAGCTTTCTTT.

In this sample, this clonotype turned up a few times. The chain joins TRBV19 to TRBJ2-2, with D maybe TRBD1 (5 bases). The germline V gene has CDR1 LNHDA and CDR2 SQIVND (reference sequence). CDR3 size: 15 residues. Trimming shortened V by 0 bases and J by 5 bases, and 10 bases separated the two germline ends. CDR3 sequence: CASSIDQPGTGELFF. DNA for the CDR3: TGTGCCAGTAGTATAGACCAACCAGGGACCGGGGAGCTGTTTTTT.

This clonotype has a handful of counts. The chain uses TRBV28 and TRBJ2-1, with TRBD1 identical over 12 bases. The CDR3 has 15 residues. Germline assignment: CDR1 MDHEN and CDR2 SYDVKM. J was trimmed by 9 bases and V by 5 bases; bases with no gene match: 8. The CDR3 DNA follows: TGTGCCAGCAGTCCCCCCGGGACAGGGGGCAGTGAGCAGTTCTTC. Translation: CASSPPGTGGSEQFF.

This clonotype has just a few counts. The V and J genes are TRBV5-1 and TRBJ2-6; the D is unclear. CDR1 SGHRS and CDR2 YFSETQ come from the germline V gene. V was trimmed by 0 bases and J by 4 bases, leaving 11 bases between them. This CDR3 comprises 16 residues. As DNA, the CDR3 is TGCGCCAGCAGCTTGGGGTCCTTATCCGGGGCCAACGTCCTGACTTTC. Translating gives CASSLGSLSGANVLTF.

This clonotype was observed a handful of times. The J gene is TRBJ2-1, the V gene TRBV20-1; 9 bases are a match to TRBD2. The germline CDR1 and CDR2 sequences are DFQATT and SNEGSKA (reference sequence). The CDR3 runs 16 residues. Trimming at V came to 0 bases and at J to 2 bases, leaving 5 bases not matched to a gene. The CDR3 region is CSARDHGTSPYNEQFF. DNA for the CDR3: TGCAGTGCTAGAGATCATGGGACTAGCCCCTACAATGAGCAGTTCTTC.

This clonotype has only a few counts. This chain joins TRBV6-2 or TRBV6-3 and TRBJ2-7; D possibly corresponds to TRBD2 (6 bases). The CDR3 length is 13 residues. The germline gives CDR1 MNHEY, CDR2 SVGEGT. The V end lost 3 bases, the J end lost 6 bases, and 12 bases lay between the germline ends. CDR3 nucleotide sequence: TGTGCCAGCAGTTATGGCGGGATCCGCGAGCAGTACTTC. It codes for CASSYGGIREQYF.

This clonotype has a handful of counts. This sequence joins TRBV2 and TRBJ1-1; TRBD1 aligns across 9 bases. The germline CDR1 and CDR2 sequences are SNHLY and FYNNEI. The CDR3 length is 12 residues. J was trimmed by 7 bases and V by 9 bases; bases with no gene match: 6. This CDR3 reads CARGQGKGEAFF. In nucleotides, the CDR3 is TGTGCCAGGGGACAGGGTAAGGGTGAAGCTTTCTTT. The full variable domain, in which reference TRBV2 and TRBJ1-1 provide the parts outside the CDR3, is EPEVTQTPSHQVTQMGQEVILRCVPISNHLYFYWYRQILGQKVEFLVSFYNNEISEKSEIFDDQFSVERPDGSNFTLKIRSTKLEDSAMYFCARGQGKGEAFFGQGTRLTVV.

The sample holds a few counts of this clonotype. The genes are TRBV12-3 or TRBV12-4 and TRBJ2-1; TRBD2 aligns across 8 bases. The CDR3 totals 13 residues. Unmatched junction bases numbered 5, after V lost 4 bases and J lost 9 bases. CDR3 region: CASSSAGVGEQFF. In nucleotides, the CDR3 is TGTGCCAGCAGTTCAGCGGGAGTTGGTGAGCAGTTCTTC.

This clonotype was counted ten times or more. The CDR3 DNA sequence: TGCAGTGCTAGACGGGAGACCCAGTACTTC. This translates into CSARRETQYF. The rearrangement uses TRBV20-1 and TRBJ2-5; D gene unclear. CDR3 length equals 10 residues. The germline V and J ends were trimmed by 2 bases and 5 bases, with 3 bases remaining between them. Per the germline V gene, CDR1 is DFQATT and CDR2 is SNEGSKA (reference sequence).

This clonotype was recorded at least ten times. The chain links TRBV5-4 to TRBJ1-3; no reliable D call. The germline CDR1 and CDR2 sequences are SGHNT and YYREEE (reference sequence). The CDR3 spans 13 residues. Between the trimmed V and J ends, which lost 5 bases and 0 bases, there was a span of 6 bases. CDR3 in amino acids: CASRGSSGNTIYF. The CDR3 DNA is TGTGCCAGCAGGGGCAGCTCTGGAAACACCATATATTTT.

This clonotype was detected only a few times. This rearrangement joins TRBV7-2 to TRBJ2-1; no firm D call. V lost 1 base and J 5 bases, leaving 3 bases between the germline ends. In germline, CDR1 is SGHTA, CDR2 FQGNSA. This CDR3 is 12 amino acids long. CDR3 loop: CASSLVDNEQFF. The CDR3 region has the DNA TGTGCCAGCAGCTTAGTGGACAATGAGCAGTTCTTC.

This clonotype was observed many times. The chain links TRBV20-1 to TRBJ1-2, with 7 bases identical to TRBD1. The V gene end was trimmed by 4 bases and the J gene end by 4 bases; junction bases not matched to a gene: 9. The CDR3 length is 14 residues. Germline assignment: CDR1 DFQATT and CDR2 SNEGSKA (reference sequence). The DNA for the CDR3 is TGCAGTGCTAACCTATACAGGGGTGGCTATGGCTACACCTTC. Translation gives CSANLYRGGYGYTF.

The chain is built from TRBV10-3 and TRBJ2-1; TRBD2 might be the D (5 bases). Germline lookup yields CDR1 ENHRY and CDR2 SYGVKD. This CDR3 region has 14 residues. V lost 7 bases and J lost 3, with 13 bases in between. The CDR3 is CAITRSEIYNEQFF. DNA for the CDR3: TGTGCCATCACTCGTAGCGAGATCTACAATGAGCAGTTCTTC.

The V and J genes are TRBV7-2 and TRBJ2-3; D ambiguous. V shed 6 bases and J shed 1 base, with 8 bases lying between them. This CDR3 is 13 amino acids long. Germline values: CDR1 SGHTA, CDR2 FQGNSA. The CDR3 is CASRPTGTDTQYF. CDR3 bases: TGTGCCAGCAGACCGACTGGCACAGATACGCAGTATTTT.

This clonotype showed up just a few times. J is TRBJ2-2 and V is TRBV7-9; 7 bases match TRBD2. Germline lookup yields CDR1 SEHNR and CDR2 FQNEAQ (reference sequence). V dropped 5 bases and J dropped 4; count of bases not matched to a gene: 4. The CDR3 sequence is 14 residues long. The CDR3 region is CASSRAGTTGELFF. In DNA, the CDR3 is TGTGCCAGCAGCCGAGCGGGAACCACCGGGGAGCTGTTTTTT. Supplemented by reference TRBV7-9 and TRBJ2-2, the full variable domain reads DTGVSQNPRHKITKRGQNVTFRCDPISEHNRLYWYRQTLGQGPEFLTYFQNEAQLEKSRLLSDRFSAERPKGSFSTLEIQRTEQGDSAMYLCASSRAGTTGELFFGEGSRLTVL.

The chain carries TRBV10-3 and TRBJ2-5, with 13 positions matching TRBD2. Germline V gives CDR1 ENHRY, CDR2 SYGVKD. V was pared by 5 bases and J by 5 bases, with 5 bases of the junction left unmatched. CDR3 length equals 15 residues. CDR3 DNA sequence: TGTGCCATCAGTTCTGGGACTAGCGGGATTGAGACCCAGTACTTC. Its translation is CAISSGTSGIETQYF.

This clonotype occurred a few times. This chain uses TRBV10-3 with TRBJ2-1, with 9 nucleotides matching TRBD2. Germline values: CDR1 ENHRY, CDR2 SYGVKD. The V gene end was trimmed by 0 bases and the J gene end by 4 bases; junction bases not matched to a gene: 4. The length of the CDR3 is 16 residues. In nucleotides, the CDR3 is TGTGCCATCAGTGAGTCTGCTAGCGGGGCTTACAATGAGCAGTTCTTC. Translating it yields CAISESASGAYNEQFF.

This clonotype has more than one count but fewer than ten. CDR3 in DNA: TGCGCCAGCAGCGGGACAGGGCTACGGGGCTACACCTTC. Protein sequence: CASSGTGLRGYTF. The V call is TRBV5-1, the J call TRBJ1-2, with 9 bases fitting TRBD1. The CDR3 covers 13 residues. Germline V CDR1 and CDR2: SGHRS, YFSETQ. V lost 4 bases, J lost 8 bases, and 6 bases stayed unmatched.

This clonotype was detected a few times. The chain is built from TRBV14 and TRBJ2-7; no clear D gene. The germline V gene encodes CDR1 SGHDN and CDR2 FVKESK. The CDR3 has 14 amino acids. The V and J ends lost 1 base and 3 bases respectively, with 10 bases between them. CDR3 coding DNA: TGTGCCAGCAGCCAAGTGGACCAGTACTACGAGCAGTACTTC. As protein: CASSQVDQYYEQYF.

A few counts support this clonotype. The rearrangement uses TRBV29-1 and TRBJ2-1; the match to TRBD1 covers 7 bases. Germline V gene lookup returns CDR1 SQVTM and CDR2 ANQGSEA. The V segment lost 5 bases and the J segment 9 bases; nucleotides outside the gene matches: 4. This CDR3 region has 11 residues. DNA for the CDR3: TGCAGCGTTTCCAACAGGGGTGAGCAGTTCTTC. Residues: CSVSNRGEQFF.